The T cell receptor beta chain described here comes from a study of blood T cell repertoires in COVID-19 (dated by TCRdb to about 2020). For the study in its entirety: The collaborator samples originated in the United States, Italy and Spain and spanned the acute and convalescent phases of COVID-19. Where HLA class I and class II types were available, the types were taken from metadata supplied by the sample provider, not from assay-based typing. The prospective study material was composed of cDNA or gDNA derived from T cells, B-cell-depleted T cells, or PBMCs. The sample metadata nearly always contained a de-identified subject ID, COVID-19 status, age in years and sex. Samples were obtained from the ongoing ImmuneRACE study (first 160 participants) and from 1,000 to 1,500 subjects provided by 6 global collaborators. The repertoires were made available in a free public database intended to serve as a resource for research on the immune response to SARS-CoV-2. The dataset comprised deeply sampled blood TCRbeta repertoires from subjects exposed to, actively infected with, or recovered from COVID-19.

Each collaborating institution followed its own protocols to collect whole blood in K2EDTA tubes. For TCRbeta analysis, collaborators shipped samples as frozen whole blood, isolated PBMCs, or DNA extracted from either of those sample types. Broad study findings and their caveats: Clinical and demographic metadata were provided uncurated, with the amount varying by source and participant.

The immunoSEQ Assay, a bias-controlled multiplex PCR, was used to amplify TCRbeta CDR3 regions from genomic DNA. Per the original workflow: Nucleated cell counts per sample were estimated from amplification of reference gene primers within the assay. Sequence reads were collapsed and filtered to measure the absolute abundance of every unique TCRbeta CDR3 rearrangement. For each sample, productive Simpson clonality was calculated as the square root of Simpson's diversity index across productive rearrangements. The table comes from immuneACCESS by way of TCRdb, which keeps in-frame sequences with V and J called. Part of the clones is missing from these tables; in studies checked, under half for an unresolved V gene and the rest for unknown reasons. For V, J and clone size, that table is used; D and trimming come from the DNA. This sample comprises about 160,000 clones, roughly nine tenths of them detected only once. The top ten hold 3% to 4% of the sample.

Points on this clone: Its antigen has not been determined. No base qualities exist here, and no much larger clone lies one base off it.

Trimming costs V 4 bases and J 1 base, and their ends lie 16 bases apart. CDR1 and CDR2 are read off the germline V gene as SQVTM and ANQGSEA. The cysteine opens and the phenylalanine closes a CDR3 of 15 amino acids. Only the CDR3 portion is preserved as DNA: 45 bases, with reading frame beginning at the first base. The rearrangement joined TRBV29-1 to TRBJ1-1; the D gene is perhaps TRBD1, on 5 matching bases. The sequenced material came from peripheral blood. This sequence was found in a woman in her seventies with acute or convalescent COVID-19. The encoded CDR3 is CSVVGTNTGNTEAFF. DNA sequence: TGCAGCGTTGTGGGGACTAACACAGGGAACACTGAAGCTTTCTTT.